This T cell receptor beta chain derives from a study of patients and donors after allogeneic stem cell transplantation. The CDR3 consists of 19 residues. V was clipped by 7 bases and J by 6 bases; unmatched bases: 17. Via MiXCR, TCRdb re-called the RT-PCR reads, giving one row per CDR3 protein. The table lists about 960,000 distinct CDR3 sequences, over 15% of them singletons. The receptor's source is a human donor who was either an allogeneic HSCT recipient or a stem cell or donor lymphocyte infusion donor (not recorded which). It is not recorded whose cells these are; they may come from a transplant donor. The rearrangement uses TRBV12-3 or TRBV12-4 and TRBJ2-1; TRBD2 matches at 14 bases. The sequencing sample was made of blood, either unsorted or a sorted T cell fraction (not recorded which). CDR3 in amino acids: CASIHRSGLAGGGSNEQFF. Written as DNA, the CDR3 is TGTGCCAGCATCCATCGCAGCGGACTAGCGGGAGGAGGTTCCAATGAGCAGTTCTTC.